The rows below give T cell receptor beta chains drawn from one sample of a study of T cell responses to AZD1222 COVID-19 vaccine. Assay: immunoSEQ multiplex PCR; the TCRdb copy retains only in-frame clones and omits some. Among 95,000 to 100,000 clones listed, roughly nine tenths were seen once. The sequenced sample was peripheral blood, obtained 28 days after the second AZD1222 dose. All receptors come from an adult who received the AZD1222 COVID-19 vaccine. Each CDR3 is given with its conserved first and last residue. A D gene is named only where the DNA matches it firmly. A clone size is listed for some rows: how often the clone was seen (once, few, many), or a class if it is expanded.

>TRBV6-6|once|-|TRBJ1-6
CASRDRGTRGNSPLHF
TGTGCCAGCAGGGACCGCGGGACAAGAGGGAATTCACCCCTCCACTTT
>TRBV6-2/TRBV6-3|-|-|TRBJ1-1
CASSYSYKAFF
TGTGCCAGCAGTTATTCGTATAAAGCTTTCTTT
>TRBV5-5|-|TRBD2|TRBJ2-3
CASSLAPASGSTDTQYF
TGTGCCAGCAGCTTGGCCCCGGCTAGCGGTAGCACAGATACGCAGTATTTT
>TRBV10-3|-|-|TRBJ2-3
CAISESIGGRADTQYF
TGTGCCATCAGTGAGTCGATCGGCGGGCGGGCAGATACGCAGTATTTT
>TRBV3-1/TRBV3-2|-|-|TRBJ1-3
CASSPQSDSSGNTIYF
TGTGCCAGCAGTCCTCAGTCGGACTCCTCTGGAAACACCATATATTTT
>TRBV28|-|-|TRBJ1-1
CASTLGAVNTEAFF
TGTGCCAGCACCTTGGGGGCAGTGAACACTGAAGCTTTCTTT
>TRBV9|-|TRBD1|TRBJ2-2
CASSGRGKFNTGELFF
TGTGCCAGCAGCGGCAGGGGGAAGTTTAACACCGGGGAGCTGTTTTTT
>TRBV28|few|-|TRBJ1-1
CASSLAGIDWNTEAFF
TGTGCCAGCAGTTTGGCAGGAATCGATTGGAACACTGAAGCTTTCTTT
>TRBV9|-|-|TRBJ1-6
CASSPRGGGNSPLHF
TGTGCCAGCAGCCCCAGGGGAGGGGGGAATTCACCCCTCCACTTT
>TRBV5-1|-|-|TRBJ2-1
CASSMTAGGPSYNEQFF
TGCGCCAGCAGCATGACGGCAGGAGGGCCCTCCTACAATGAGCAGTTCTTC
>TRBV2|-|-|TRBJ2-7
CASSEYGGFIHEQYF
TGTGCCAGCAGTGAATATGGGGGTTTTATCCACGAGCAGTACTTC
>TRBV9|-|-|TRBJ2-1
CASSLLAVSSYNEQFF
TGTGCCAGCAGCTTGTTAGCGGTCAGCTCCTACAATGAGCAGTTCTTC
>TRBV21-1|once|-|TRBJ2-1
CASRSSWEGNEQFF
TGTGCCAGCAGAAGCTCTTGGGAGGGCAATGAGCAGTTCTTC
>TRBV19|once|-|TRBJ1-2
CASSIGTSDGYTF
TGTGCCAGTAGTATTGGCACGTCTGATGGCTACACCTTC
>TRBV9|-|-|TRBJ1-2
CASSVAADVNYGYTF
TGTGCCAGCAGCGTAGCGGCAGACGTAAACTATGGCTACACCTTC
>TRBV12-3/TRBV12-4|-|TRBD1|TRBJ1-2
CASSTPGQGTYTF
TGTGCCAGCAGTACCCCGGGACAGGGAACCTACACCTTC
>TRBV5-1|-|-|TRBJ1-1
CASSPRRWGWRGTEAFF
TGCGCCAGCAGCCCCCGAAGGTGGGGCTGGCGGGGCACTGAAGCTTTCTTT
>TRBV6-5|-|-|TRBJ1-6
CAIGSGNSPLHF
TGTGCCATCGGGAGTGGGAATTCACCCCTCCACTTT
>TRBV5-4|-|-|TRBJ2-1
CASSLGQPSSYNEQFF
TGTGCCAGCAGCTTGGGACAGCCTAGCTCCTACAATGAGCAGTTCTTC
>TRBV30|-|-|TRBJ1-4
CAWSGLSNEKLFF
TGTGCCTGGAGTGGGTTGAGTAATGAAAAACTGTTTTTT
>TRBV4-1|-|-|TRBJ1-2
CASSQGVRQGYTF
TGCGCCAGCAGCCAAGGGGTGAGACAGGGCTACACCTTC
>TRBV11-2|-|-|TRBJ1-1
CASSRHNTEAFF
TGTGCCAGCAGCCGACATAACACTGAAGCTTTCTTT
>TRBV7-8|-|-|TRBJ1-1
CASSLESVGTEAFF
TGTGCCAGCAGCTTAGAATCGGTAGGCACTGAAGCTTTCTTT
>TRBV7-9|-|-|TRBJ2-7
CASSLVSGPGYEQYF
TGTGCCAGCAGCTTAGTCAGTGGCCCTGGGTACGAGCAGTACTTC
>TRBV5-4|-|TRBD2|TRBJ2-1
CASSLKLAGGEQFF
TGTGCCAGCAGCTTGAAACTAGCGGGAGGTGAGCAGTTCTTC
>TRBV10-2|-|-|TRBJ1-5
CASSEYGLGGNQPQHF
TGCGCCAGCAGTGAATACGGGCTGGGTGGCAATCAGCCCCAGCATTTT
>TRBV28|once|-|TRBJ2-7
CASSLGGLIPGEQYF
TGTGCCAGCAGTTTAGGCGGGCTAATCCCGGGTGAGCAGTACTTC
>TRBV2|-|TRBD1|TRBJ1-6
CARSGGRNSPLHF
TGTGCCCGCTCAGGGGGAAGAAATTCACCCCTCCACTTT
>TRBV27|-|-|TRBJ2-1
CASSERAQEQFF
TGTGCCAGCAGTGAGAGGGCTCAGGAGCAGTTCTTC
>TRBV7-9|once|-|TRBJ2-7
CASSLSEYRDEQYF
TGTGCCAGCAGCTTATCGGAGTATAGGGACGAGCAGTACTTC
>TRBV7-9|-|-|TRBJ1-1
CAGSRTANTEAFF
TGTGCCGGCAGCAGGACAGCCAACACTGAAGCTTTCTTT
>TRBV7-2|-|-|TRBJ2-2
CASSLIRGELFF
TGTGCCAGCAGCTTAATCCGAGGGGAGCTGTTTTTT
>TRBV7-8|-|TRBD1|TRBJ2-2
CASSFNRGTGGELFF
TGTGCCAGCAGCTTCAACAGGGGAACGGGCGGGGAGCTGTTTTTT
>TRBV2|once|TRBD2|TRBJ2-1
CASKRTSYNEQFF
TGTGCCAGCAAACGGACTAGTTACAATGAGCAGTTCTTC
>TRBV27|once|-|TRBJ1-6
CASSLYRGDSPLHF
TGTGCCAGCAGCCTTTACCGAGGGGATTCACCCCTCCACTTT
>TRBV5-1|-|-|TRBJ1-1
CASSLNPGSNTEAFF
TGCGCCAGCAGCTTGAACCCAGGAAGCAACACTGAAGCTTTCTTT
>TRBV15|-|-|TRBJ2-1
CATSPQGSYNEQFF
TGTGCCACCAGCCCCCAAGGCAGCTACAATGAGCAGTTCTTC
>TRBV12-3/TRBV12-4|-|TRBD1|TRBJ1-2
CASSPGQGAHTF
TGTGCCAGCAGCCCGGGACAGGGGGCGCACACCTTC
>TRBV11-2|-|-|TRBJ2-7
CASSLDPPGQYF
TGTGCCAGCAGCTTAGACCCCCCCGGGCAGTACTTC
>TRBV24-1|-|-|TRBJ2-3
CATSDPKTPDTQYF
TGTGCCACCAGTGATCCCAAGACCCCGGATACGCAGTATTTT
>TRBV19|-|TRBD1|TRBJ2-2
CASTLNGKGTANTGELFF
TGTGCCAGTACTCTAAATGGAAAAGGGACAGCGAACACCGGGGAGCTGTTTTTT
>TRBV25-1|-|TRBD1|TRBJ1-5
CASSAKASTGYQPQHF
TGTGCCAGCAGTGCCAAAGCCTCGACAGGGTATCAGCCCCAGCATTTT
>TRBV7-3|-|TRBD1|TRBJ1-6
CASSLGGQGYNSPLHF
TGTGCCAGCAGCTTAGGGGGACAGGGGTATAATTCACCCCTCCACTTT
>TRBV19|-|TRBD1|TRBJ1-1
CASSLGTGGNTEAFF
TGTGCCAGTAGTCTCGGGACAGGGGGGAACACTGAAGCTTTCTTT
>TRBV3-1/TRBV3-2|-|TRBD2|TRBJ2-3
CASGFRGSSDTQYF
TGTGCCAGCGGTTTTCGCGGGAGCTCAGATACGCAGTATTTT
>TRBV18|-|TRBD1|TRBJ1-1
CASSPKQGGSTEAFF
TGTGCCAGCTCACCAAAACAGGGGGGCAGCACTGAAGCTTTCTTT
>TRBV5-5|-|-|TRBJ2-3
CASSLEGGTQYF
TGTGCCAGCAGCTTGGAAGGCGGTACGCAGTATTTT
>TRBV29-1|once|-|TRBJ1-2
CSALLPRANYGYTF
TGCAGCGCTCTGCTCCCAAGGGCTAACTATGGCTACACCTTC
>TRBV10-3|-|-|TRBJ1-1
CAISEGYRDEAFF
TGTGCCATCAGTGAGGGTTACAGGGATGAAGCTTTCTTT
>TRBV6-1|once|TRBD1|TRBJ1-2
CASSEAVTGSGYGYTF
TGTGCCAGCAGTGAAGCGGTGACAGGGAGCGGCTATGGCTACACCTTC
>TRBV7-2|-|TRBD1|TRBJ2-6
CASSLVPQGAAGANVLTF
TGTGCCAGCAGCTTAGTCCCCCAGGGGGCTGCTGGGGCCAACGTCCTGACTTTC
>TRBV27|-|-|TRBJ2-7
CASSQRGSYEQYF
TGTGCCAGCAGTCAACGGGGGTCCTACGAGCAGTACTTC
>TRBV25-1|-|-|TRBJ1-1
CASQGQNTEAFF
TGTGCCAGTCAGGGTCAGAACACTGAAGCTTTCTTT